This T cell receptor (beta chain) was captured by sequencing in a study of identical twins. General observations from the study: Insertions ran lower in abundant cord blood beta clonotypes, though not in memory repertoires.

TCRdb re-derived calls from the 5' RACE reads in MiXCR, one entry per CDR3 protein. The table lists 510,000 or so distinct CDR3 sequences, roughly 15% of them singletons. As for this clonotype: Antigen unknown.

The CDR3 is 16 amino acids. V lost 2 bases, J lost 7 bases, and 17 bases lay in between. Looked up from germline, CDR1 is MGHRA and CDR2 is YSYEKL. These data are also associated with another study on yellow fever vaccine responses in identical twins.

V usage is TRBV4-1 and J usage is TRBJ2-2; D may be TRBD2 (5 bases). The material sequenced was CD4+ T cells sorted from blood. The sequence was obtained from a woman younger than 30 in good health. The CDR3 is CASSQSPHHGNGELFF. The CDR3 DNA reads TGCGCCAGCAGCCAATCCCCCCACCACGGGAACGGGGAGCTGTTTTTT.